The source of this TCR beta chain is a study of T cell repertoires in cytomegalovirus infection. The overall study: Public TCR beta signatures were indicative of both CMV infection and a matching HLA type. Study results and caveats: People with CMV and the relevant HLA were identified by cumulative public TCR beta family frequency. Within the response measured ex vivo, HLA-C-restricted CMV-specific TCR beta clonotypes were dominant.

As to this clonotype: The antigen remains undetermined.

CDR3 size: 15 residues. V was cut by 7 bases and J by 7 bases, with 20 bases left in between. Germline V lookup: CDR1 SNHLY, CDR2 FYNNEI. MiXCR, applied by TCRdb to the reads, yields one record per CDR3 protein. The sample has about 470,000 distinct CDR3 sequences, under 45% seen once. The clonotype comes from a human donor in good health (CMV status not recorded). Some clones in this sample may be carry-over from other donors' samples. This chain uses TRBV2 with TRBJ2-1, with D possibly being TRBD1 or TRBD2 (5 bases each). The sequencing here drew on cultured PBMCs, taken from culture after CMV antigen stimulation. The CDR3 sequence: CASTKEGLRSNEQFF. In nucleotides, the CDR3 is TGTGCCAGCACAAAAGAGGGGTTACGTAGTAATGAGCAGTTCTTC.